The entry below describes one T cell receptor beta chain. The junction had 2 bases not matched to a gene; V was cut back by 4 bases and J by 7 bases. Per germline, CDR1 LGHDT and CDR2 YNNKEL (reference sequence). The CDR3 consists of 14 residues. Original processing methods: Reference gene primer amplification in the assay estimated nucleated cell counts. The table came from immunoSEQ multiplex PCR; TCRdb's copy has only in-frame clones and leaves some out. V and J calls and clone size are as listed in that table; D and trimming were resolved from the DNA. The sample holds about 170,000 clones, about 83% seen once. Recruited during active infection, patients (from Seattle) were subsequently followed longitudinally. The entry originates in a study of blood T cell repertoires in COVID-19. Study as a whole: Spain, Italy and the United States supplied samples that represented acute and convalescent COVID-19. Sample material is recorded as cDNA or gDNA derived from T cells, B-cell-depleted T cells, or PBMCs.

The chain has TRBV3-1 (or the pseudogene TRBV3-2) and TRBJ2-2, with 11 bases identical to TRBD2. The TCR was taken from a woman of 80 years or more with COVID-19, enrolled during active disease. The sequenced sample was peripheral blood. The CDR3 DNA is TGTGCCAGCAGCCTACTAGCGGGGGACGGGGAGCTGTTTTTT. Protein product: CASSLLAGDGELFF.